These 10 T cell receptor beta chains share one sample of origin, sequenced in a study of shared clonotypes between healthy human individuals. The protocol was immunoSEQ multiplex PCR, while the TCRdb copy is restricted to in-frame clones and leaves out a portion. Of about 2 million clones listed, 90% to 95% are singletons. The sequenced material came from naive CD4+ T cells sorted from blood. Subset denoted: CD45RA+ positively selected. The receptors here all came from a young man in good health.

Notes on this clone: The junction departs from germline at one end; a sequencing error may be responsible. The CDR3 protein is CASREDWSNQPQHF. The CDR3, as DNA: TGTGCCAGCAGGGAAGACTGGAGCAATCAGCCCCAGCATTTT. The gene calls are TRBV6-1 and TRBJ1-5; D remains unclear. In germline, CDR1 is MNHNS, CDR2 SASEGT. The CDR3 extends over 14 amino acids.

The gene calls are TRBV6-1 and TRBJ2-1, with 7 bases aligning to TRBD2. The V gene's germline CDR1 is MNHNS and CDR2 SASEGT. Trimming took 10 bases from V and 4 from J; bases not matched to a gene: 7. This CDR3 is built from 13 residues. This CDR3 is CATTEAGYNEQFF. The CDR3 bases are TGTGCCACTACTGAAGCGGGATACAATGAGCAGTTCTTC.

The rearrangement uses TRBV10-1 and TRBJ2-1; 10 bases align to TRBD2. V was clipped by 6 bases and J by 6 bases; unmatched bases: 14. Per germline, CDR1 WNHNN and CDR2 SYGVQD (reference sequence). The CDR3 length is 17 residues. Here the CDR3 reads CASRDLSQRGGFNEQFF. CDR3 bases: TGCGCCAGCAGAGACCTTTCCCAGCGGGGGGGCTTCAATGAGCAGTTCTTC.

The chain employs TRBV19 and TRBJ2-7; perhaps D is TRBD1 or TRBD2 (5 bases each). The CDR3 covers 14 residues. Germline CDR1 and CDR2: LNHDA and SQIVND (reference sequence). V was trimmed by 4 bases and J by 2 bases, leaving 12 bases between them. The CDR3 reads CASSTRDGAYEQYF. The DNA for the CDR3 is TGTGCCAGTAGTACCCGGGACGGAGCCTACGAGCAGTACTTC.

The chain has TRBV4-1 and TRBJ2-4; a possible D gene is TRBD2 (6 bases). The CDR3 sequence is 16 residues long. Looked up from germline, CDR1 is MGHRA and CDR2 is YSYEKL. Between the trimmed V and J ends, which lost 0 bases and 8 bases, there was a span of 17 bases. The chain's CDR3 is CASSQEGGGGMDIQYF. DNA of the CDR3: TGCGCCAGCAGCCAAGAAGGTGGTGGAGGGATGGACATTCAGTACTTC.

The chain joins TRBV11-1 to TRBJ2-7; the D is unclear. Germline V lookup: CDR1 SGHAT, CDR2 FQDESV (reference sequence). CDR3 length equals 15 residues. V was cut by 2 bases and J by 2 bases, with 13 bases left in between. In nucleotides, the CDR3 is TGTGCCAGCAGCTTAAGGCCCATTCTGACCTACGAGCAGTACTTC. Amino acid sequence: CASSLRPILTYEQYF.

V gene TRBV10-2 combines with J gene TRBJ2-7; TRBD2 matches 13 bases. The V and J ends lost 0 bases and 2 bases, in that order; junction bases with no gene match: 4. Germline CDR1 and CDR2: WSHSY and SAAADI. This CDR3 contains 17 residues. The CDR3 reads CASSESVLAGGPYEQYF. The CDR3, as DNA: TGCGCCAGCAGTGAGTCGGTACTAGCGGGGGGGCCCTACGAGCAGTACTTC.

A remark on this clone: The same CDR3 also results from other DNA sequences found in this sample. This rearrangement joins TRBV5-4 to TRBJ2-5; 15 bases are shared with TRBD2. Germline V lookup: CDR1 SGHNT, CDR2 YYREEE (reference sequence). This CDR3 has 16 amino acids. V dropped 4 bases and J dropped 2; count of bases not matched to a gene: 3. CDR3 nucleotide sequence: TGTGCCAGCAGCCCCGGGACTAGCGGGGGGCAAGAGACCCAGTACTTC. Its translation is CASSPGTSGGQETQYF. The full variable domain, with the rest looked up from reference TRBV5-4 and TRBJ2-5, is ETGVTQSPTHLIKTRGQQVTLRCSSQSGHNTVSWYQQALGQGPQFIFQYYREEENGRGNFPPRFSGLQFPNYSSELNVNALELDDSALYLCASSPGTSGGQETQYFGPGTRLLVL.

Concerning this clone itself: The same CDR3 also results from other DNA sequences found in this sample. The CDR3 spells CASSPRGLETQYF. The DNA for the CDR3 is TGTGCCAGCTCACCAAGGGGTTTGGAGACCCAGTACTTC. The chain joins TRBV18 to TRBJ2-5; tentative D call: TRBD1 (5 bases). V dropped 2 bases and J dropped 5 bases, with 9 bases sitting between them. This CDR3 is built from 13 residues. The germline V gene encodes CDR1 KGHSH and CDR2 LQKENI.

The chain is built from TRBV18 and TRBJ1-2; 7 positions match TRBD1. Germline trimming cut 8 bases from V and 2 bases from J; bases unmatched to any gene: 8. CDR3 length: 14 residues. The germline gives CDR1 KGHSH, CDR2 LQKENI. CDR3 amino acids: CASRPSGQNYGYTF. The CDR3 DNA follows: TGTGCCAGCCGCCCATCGGGACAGAACTATGGCTACACCTTC.